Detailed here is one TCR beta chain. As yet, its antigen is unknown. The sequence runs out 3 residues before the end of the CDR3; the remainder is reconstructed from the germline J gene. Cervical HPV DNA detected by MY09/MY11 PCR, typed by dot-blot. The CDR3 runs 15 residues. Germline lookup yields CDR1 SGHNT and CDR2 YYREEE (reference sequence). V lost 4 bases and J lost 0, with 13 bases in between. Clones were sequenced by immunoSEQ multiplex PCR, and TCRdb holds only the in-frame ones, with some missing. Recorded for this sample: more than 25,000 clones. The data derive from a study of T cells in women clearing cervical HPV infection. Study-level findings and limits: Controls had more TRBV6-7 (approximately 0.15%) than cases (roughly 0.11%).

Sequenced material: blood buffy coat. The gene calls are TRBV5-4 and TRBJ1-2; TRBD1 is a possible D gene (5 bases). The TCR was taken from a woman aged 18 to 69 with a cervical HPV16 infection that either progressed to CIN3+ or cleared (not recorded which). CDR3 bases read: TGTGCCAGCAGCCTCCAGGGATCCCCTAACTATGGC. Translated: CASSLQGSPNYG. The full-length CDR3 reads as CASSLQGSPNYGYTF.